The following is a TCR beta chain sequence with its context. V gave up 6 bases and J gave up 6 bases, with 19 bases separating them. The CDR3 totals 15 residues. Germline CDR1 is SGHTA and CDR2 is FQGNSA. The data derive from a study of T cell responses to AZD1222 COVID-19 vaccine. Clones were read by immunoSEQ multiplex PCR, and TCRdb kept only the in-frame ones, dropping some. The sample has 130,000 or so clones, about 82% seen once. Here the sequenced sample was peripheral blood, taken 28 days after the second dose of the MenACWY control vaccine. The TCR sequence derives from an adult who received the MenACWY meningococcal vaccine as a control. This chain uses TRBV7-2 with TRBJ2-3, with D perhaps given as TRBD1 or TRBD2 (5 bases each). CDR3 nucleotides: TGTGCCAGCAGTTCGCCGGGACCAAGGAAGGATACGCAGTATTTT. Its translation is CASSSPGPRKDTQYF.